This T cell receptor beta chain appears in the sequencing data of a study of blood T cell repertoires in COVID-19. V was clipped by 4 bases and J by 3 bases, with 13 bases between them. Germline-derived CDR1 and CDR2 are KGHSH and LQKENI. The CDR3 loop spans 15 amino acids. Libraries were prepared by immunoSEQ multiplex PCR; TCRdb keeps only in-frame clonotypes and omits some of them. This table has 160,000 or so clones, roughly 90% appearing once. The clonotype originates from a man in his 60s with acute or convalescent COVID-19. Sequenced input: peripheral blood. V usage is TRBV18 and J usage is TRBJ1-5; D remains unclear. The CDR3 DNA sequence: TGTGCCAGCTCACAAGACACGGGAACCAATCAGCCCCAGCATTTT. Its protein is CASSQDTGTNQPQHF.